These T cell receptor beta chains were read from a single sample in a study of control samples from healthy donors and cancer patients. The assay was immunoSEQ multiplex PCR, and TCRdb's table has in-frame clones only and misses some. Altogether some 100,000 clones are present, about four fifths being singletons, with the ten largest covering about 11%. The material sequenced was blood. The source is a woman in her 30s in good health. CDR3s include the opening cysteine and the closing phenylalanine or tryptophan. A D gene is named only where the DNA matches it firmly. Only part of the rows carry a size: once, few, many, or a class if the clone is expanded.

size: NA
D: TRBD1
V: TRBV2
length: 15
J: TRBJ2-3
DNA: TGTGCCAGCACACGACAGGGGGCTAGCACAGATACGCAGTATTTT
CDR3: CASTRQGASTDTQYF

size: once
D: NA
V: TRBV10-1
length: 16
J: TRBJ2-2
DNA: TGCGCCAGCAGTGAGTCGGAGGGGCTGGGGACCGGGGAGCTGTTTTTT
CDR3: CASSESEGLGTGELFF

size: NA
D: TRBD2
V: TRBV24-1
length: 19
J: TRBJ2-2
DNA: TGTGCCACCAGTGATTTTCGGGGACTAGAGGATCCGAACACCGGGGAGCTGTTTTTT
CDR3: CATSDFRGLEDPNTGELFF

size: once
D: NA
V: TRBV30
length: 13
J: TRBJ2-6
DNA: TGTGCCTGGCGATTGTCTGGGGCCAACGTCCTGACTTTC
CDR3: CAWRLSGANVLTF

size: NA
D: NA
V: TRBV3-1/TRBV3-2
length: 13
J: TRBJ1-2
DNA: TGTGCCAGCAGCCACGGGGGAGACTATGGCTACACCTTC
CDR3: CASSHGGDYGYTF

size: NA
D: NA
V: TRBV5-5
length: 14
J: TRBJ1-2
DNA: TGTGCCAGCAGCTCCACTAGAGGGAACCCTGGCTACACCTTC
CDR3: CASSSTRGNPGYTF

size: NA
D: NA
V: TRBV12-3/TRBV12-4
length: 12
J: TRBJ1-5
DNA: TGTGCCAGCAGTTCGGGGGCCGTGACCCAGCATTTT
CDR3: CASSSGAVTQHF

size: NA
D: NA
V: TRBV6-5
length: 13
J: TRBJ1-1
DNA: TGTGCCAGCAGCCGTAACAGATACACTGAAGCTTTCTTT
CDR3: CASSRNRYTEAFF

size: NA
D: TRBD2
V: TRBV7-9
length: 15
J: TRBJ2-5
DNA: TGTGCCAGCAGCCGGACTAGCGGGGGTGGGGAGACCCAGTACTTC
CDR3: CASSRTSGGGETQYF

size: NA
D: NA
V: TRBV5-6
length: 16
J: TRBJ2-6
DNA: TGTGCCAGCACCCCCCGCCCGAACTCTGGGGCCAACGTCCTGACTTTC
CDR3: CASTPRPNSGANVLTF

size: NA
D: NA
V: TRBV9
length: 15
J: TRBJ2-7
DNA: TGTGCCAGCAGTGACGCGGGGAATCGGTGGAGCGAGCAGTACTTC
CDR3: CASSDAGNRWSEQYF

size: NA
D: TRBD2
V: TRBV2
length: 16
J: TRBJ2-3
DNA: TGTGCCAGCAGTTTTACTAGCGGGGGGCGACGGTCGGAGCAGTATTTT
CDR3: CASSFTSGGRRSEQYF

size: NA
D: NA
V: TRBV19
length: 14
J: TRBJ1-2
DNA: TGTGCCAGTAATCAGGGTTGGAGCGACTATGGCTACACCTTC
CDR3: CASNQGWSDYGYTF

size: NA
D: NA
V: TRBV7-9
length: 13
J: TRBJ2-7
DNA: TGTGCCAGCAGCTTAGGGGGCGCCGATGAGCAGTACTTC
CDR3: CASSLGGADEQYF

size: medium-sized
D: TRBD1
V: TRBV23-1
length: 16
J: TRBJ1-2
DNA: TGCGCCAGCAGTTATCAAGGGGGCGGGAGTAACTATGGCTACACCTTC
CDR3: CASSYQGGGSNYGYTF

size: NA
D: NA
V: TRBV3-1/TRBV3-2
length: 14
J: TRBJ2-7
DNA: TGTGCCAGCAGATCACCTCAGGGGGGCCACGAGCAGTACTTC
CDR3: CASRSPQGGHEQYF

size: once
D: NA
V: TRBV5-1
length: 12
J: TRBJ2-4
DNA: TGCGCCAGCCCCGGGACGTTCGTTCTTCAGTACTTC
CDR3: CASPGTFVLQYF

size: NA
D: NA
V: TRBV12-5
length: 18
J: TRBJ1-1
DNA: TGTGCTAGTGGTTTGGCTGCCAAGGACGGTCAAGCGGGGACTGAAGCTTTCTTT
CDR3: CASGLAAKDGQAGTEAFF

size: NA
D: NA
V: TRBV7-7
length: 14
J: TRBJ2-5
DNA: TGTGCTAGCAGCTTTGTGGGGCGCGGGGAGACCCAGTACTTC
CDR3: CASSFVGRGETQYF

size: NA
D: TRBD1
V: TRBV19
length: 15
J: TRBJ1-4
DNA: TGTGCCAGTAGTCCGACAGGGGCAACTAATGAAAAACTGTTTTTT
CDR3: CASSPTGATNEKLFF

size: NA
D: TRBD1
V: TRBV7-2
length: 15
J: TRBJ1-3
DNA: TGTGCCAGCAGCACCCCACAGGGGGCTGGAAACACCATATATTTT
CDR3: CASSTPQGAGNTIYF

size: NA
D: NA
V: TRBV7-2
length: 15
J: TRBJ1-3
DNA: TGTGCCAGCAGCTTGTTCAGGGGCTCTGGAAACACCATATATTTT
CDR3: CASSLFRGSGNTIYF

size: NA
D: TRBD1
V: TRBV5-1
length: 15
J: TRBJ1-2
DNA: TGCGCCAGCAGCGCTTTACCCGGGACAGGGTATGGCTACACCTTC
CDR3: CASSALPGTGYGYTF

size: once
D: NA
V: TRBV11-2
length: 16
J: TRBJ1-1
DNA: TGTGCCAGCAGCTTAGACTCATACAGGGTTTACACTGAAGCTTTCTTT
CDR3: CASSLDSYRVYTEAFF

size: NA
D: TRBD1
V: TRBV29-1
length: 12
J: TRBJ1-2
DNA: TGCAGCGTTGCGACAGGGATGAGGGGCTACACCTTC
CDR3: CSVATGMRGYTF

size: NA
D: NA
V: TRBV27
length: 13
J: TRBJ1-2
DNA: TGTGCCAGCAGTTTGGGGGTTGACTATGGCTACACCTTC
CDR3: CASSLGVDYGYTF

size: once
D: NA
V: TRBV6-6
length: 12
J: TRBJ1-2
DNA: TGTGCCAGCAGTTACCCCCGGGGGGGCTACACCTTC
CDR3: CASSYPRGGYTF

size: NA
D: TRBD1
V: TRBV7-2
length: 14
J: TRBJ1-5
DNA: TGTGCCAGCAGCCCCCGACAGGGCAGGCAGCCCCAGCATTTT
CDR3: CASSPRQGRQPQHF

size: NA
D: NA
V: TRBV10-3
length: 15
J: TRBJ1-2
DNA: TGTGCCATCAGTGACCTAGGACAGACTAACTATGGCTACACCTTC
CDR3: CAISDLGQTNYGYTF

size: NA
D: TRBD1
V: TRBV14
length: 18
J: TRBJ2-6
DNA: TGTGCCAGCAGCCAAGGGGTCAGGGGGCTTTTTGGGGCCAACGTCCTGACTTTC
CDR3: CASSQGVRGLFGANVLTF

size: NA
D: TRBD2
V: TRBV10-3
length: 13
J: TRBJ2-7
DNA: TGTGCCATCAGTGAGTCGGGGAGGGGCGAGCAGTACTTC
CDR3: CAISESGRGEQYF

size: few
D: TRBD1
V: TRBV3-1/TRBV3-2
length: 13
J: TRBJ1-2
DNA: TGTGCCAGCAGCCTAGACAGGGCAAATGGCTACACCTTC
CDR3: CASSLDRANGYTF

size: NA
D: NA
V: TRBV6-5
length: 15
J: TRBJ1-6
DNA: TGTGCCAGCAACTCCGGACAGTTCTATAATTCACCCCTCCACTTT
CDR3: CASNSGQFYNSPLHF

size: NA
D: NA
V: TRBV19
length: 15
J: TRBJ1-6
DNA: TGTGCCAGTAGTAGCGACGCGGGGCGCGGGTCACCCCTCCACTTT
CDR3: CASSSDAGRGSPLHF

size: NA
D: TRBD1
V: TRBV6-1
length: 14
J: TRBJ2-7
DNA: TGTGCCAGCAGTGAAGTGGCAGGGGGTCGTGAGCAGTACTTC
CDR3: CASSEVAGGREQYF